This TCR beta chain was profiled in a study of blood T cells in healthy people across ages. Germline CDR1 reads SQVTM; CDR2 reads ANQGSEA. There are 15 residues in the CDR3. Through a sample-barcoded 5' primer and a J-beta primer mix, a second PCR was run for roughly 6 to 11 cycles. TCRdb reprocessed the 5' RACE reads with MiXCR, giving one entry per CDR3 protein. Of more than 650,000 distinct CDR3 sequences listed, around 24% are singletons. About this clonotype: A much larger clone differs by one base, so this may be a read error.

In addition, the sample was reused for a study of T cells of mothers and their children.

The J gene is TRBJ2-5, the V gene TRBV29-1; 12 positions agree with TRBD1. The J call may be in error: the DNA end matches TRBJ2-7 better. The receptor was derived from a boy between 10 and 17 years old in good health. Sequenced material: blood. This CDR3 reads CSVEDMGQGANEQYF. CDR3 coding DNA: TGCAGCGTTGAAGATATGGGACAGGGGGCGAACGAGCAGTACTTC.